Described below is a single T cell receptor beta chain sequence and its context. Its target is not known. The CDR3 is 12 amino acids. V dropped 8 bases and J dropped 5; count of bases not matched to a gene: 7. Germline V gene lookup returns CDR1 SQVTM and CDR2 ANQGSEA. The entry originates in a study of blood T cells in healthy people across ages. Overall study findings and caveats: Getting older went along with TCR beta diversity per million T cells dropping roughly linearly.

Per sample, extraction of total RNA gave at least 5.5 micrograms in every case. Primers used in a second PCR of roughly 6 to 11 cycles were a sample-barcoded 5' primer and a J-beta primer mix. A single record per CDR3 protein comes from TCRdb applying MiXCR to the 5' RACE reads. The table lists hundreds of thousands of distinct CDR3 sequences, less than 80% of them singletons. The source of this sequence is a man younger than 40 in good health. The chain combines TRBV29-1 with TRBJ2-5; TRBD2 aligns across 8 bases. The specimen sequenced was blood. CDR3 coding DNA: TGCAGCTATAGGCGGGGGGAGGAGACCCAGTACTTC. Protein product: CSYRRGEETQYF.